The 15 T cell receptor beta chains below all came from one sample that was sequenced in a study of shared clonotypes between healthy human individuals. Libraries were prepared by immunoSEQ multiplex PCR; TCRdb keeps only in-frame clonotypes and omits some of them. The sample holds around 2.1 million clones, 85% to 95% seen once. Naive CD8 cells, CD45RO-negative and positively selected for CCR7, excluded terminally differentiated effector memory CD45RA+ cells. What was sequenced was naive CD8+ T cells from PBMCs. All receptors derive from a man between 18 and 29 years old in good health. Some clones in this sample may be carry-over from other donors' samples.

On this clone itself: This same CDR3 is encoded by further DNA sequences in the sample. The chain links TRBV28 to TRBJ2-1; D gene uncertain. The V gene's germline CDR1 is MDHEN and CDR2 SYDVKM. V shed 6 bases and J shed 5 bases, with 5 bases lying between them. CDR3 length: 11 amino acids. CDR3 sequence: CASRTDNEQFF. In nucleotides, the CDR3 is TGTGCCAGCAGGACCGACAATGAGCAGTTCTTC.

V is TRBV25-1 and J is TRBJ2-1, with D tentatively TRBD1 or TRBD2 (5 bases each). Trimming took off 5 bases at V and 0 bases at J, with 14 bases between the two ends. This CDR3 spans 16 amino acids. Germline assignment: CDR1 MGHDK and CDR2 SYGVNS. The CDR3 loop reads CASSNPWDRSYNEQFF. DNA for the CDR3: TGTGCCAGCAGTAACCCTTGGGACCGCTCCTACAATGAGCAGTTCTTC.

The chain links TRBV28 to TRBJ2-1; no firm D call. The germline CDR1 and CDR2 sequences are MDHEN and SYDVKM. Trimming stripped 2 bases from V and 0 bases from J, with 8 bases between. This CDR3 region has 15 residues. This CDR3 is CASSLPVPSYNEQFF. The CDR3 DNA follows: TGTGCCAGCAGTTTACCAGTTCCCTCCTACAATGAGCAGTTCTTC.

The CDR3 nucleotides read TGTGCCAGCAGTGAATGGGGAGGGGGACAGGGGGAGACCCAGTACTTC. It is translated as CASSEWGGGQGETQYF. J is TRBJ2-5 and V is TRBV25-1; TRBD1 matches 10 bases. Germline CDR1 and CDR2: MGHDK and SYGVNS. CDR3 size: 16 residues. The ends lost 1 base at V and 5 bases at J; junction bases unmatched: 7.

In DNA form, the CDR3 reads TGTGCCAGCAGCTTAGTTCGAGGCTCGTTCAGCGGTCTCTCCTACGAGCAGTACTTC. This gives the protein CASSLVRGSFSGLSYEQYF. This chain joins TRBV7-2 and TRBJ2-7, with a tentative D call TRBD2 (5 bases). Deletions cut 1 base from V and 0 bases from J, with 22 bases between. Germline-derived CDR1 and CDR2 are SGHTA and FQGNSA. The CDR3 has 19 amino acids.

This clone showed up just once. V is TRBV11-2 and J is TRBJ2-7; TRBD1 matches at 7 bases. This CDR3 spans 14 amino acids. The trim removed 10 bases at V and 4 bases at J, leaving 13 bases unmatched. The germline V gene encodes CDR1 SGHAT and CDR2 FQNNGV. The CDR3 region has the DNA TGTGCCACCAGAGACAGGGCGACCCTATACGAGCAGTACTTC. Translation: CATRDRATLYEQYF.

The chain combines TRBV7-9 with TRBJ2-7, with D possibly being TRBD1 (6 bases). In germline, CDR1 is SEHNR, CDR2 FQNEAQ (reference sequence). CDR3 size: 13 residues. V lost 5 bases, J lost 4 bases, and 12 bases lay in between. CDR3 amino acids: CASSARTAYEQYF. CDR3 bases: TGTGCCAGCAGCGCCCGGACAGCATACGAGCAGTACTTC.

The V gene is TRBV19, the J gene TRBJ2-2; D might be TRBD1 or TRBD2, each matching 6 bases. Per the germline V gene, CDR1 is LNHDA and CDR2 is SQIVND (reference sequence). V dropped 4 bases and J dropped 6 bases, with 15 bases sitting between them. This CDR3 spans 15 amino acids. This CDR3 reads CASSKTTGRSGELFF. The DNA for the CDR3 is TGTGCCAGTAGTAAGACTACAGGGAGGTCCGGGGAGCTGTTTTTT.

This chain uses TRBV5-5 with TRBJ2-7, with D uncertain. Trimming stripped 5 bases from V and 2 bases from J, with 11 bases between. The CDR3 covers 13 residues. Germline V gene data show CDR1 as SGHKS and CDR2 as YYEKEE (reference sequence). The CDR3 nucleotides are TGTGCCAGCAGTCTCCAGGCGCCCTACGAGCAGTACTTC. Amino acid sequence: CASSLQAPYEQYF.

The rearrangement uses TRBV30 and TRBJ2-1, with TRBD2 matching 7 bases. CDR1 GTSNPN and CDR2 SVGIG come from the germline V gene (reference sequence). V shed 3 bases and J 4 bases; nucleotides not matched to a gene: 9. CDR3 length: 15 amino acids. DNA for the CDR3: TGTGCCTGGAGCCCCCGGGTCGGGAGGTACAATGAGCAGTTCTTC. This gives the protein CAWSPRVGRYNEQFF.

The chain combines TRBV6-5 with TRBJ1-2; D ambiguous. V lost 4 bases and J lost 4, with 19 bases in between. Germline V gives CDR1 MNHEY, CDR2 SVGAGI. The CDR3 consists of 16 residues. This CDR3 is CASSLREGGWVYGYTF. Written as DNA, the CDR3 is TGTGCCAGCAGTTTGCGAGAAGGCGGGTGGGTCTATGGCTACACCTTC.

The rearrangement links TRBV4-1 to TRBJ2-1; the match to TRBD2 covers 8 bases. Germline V gene sequence: CDR1 MGHRA, CDR2 YSYEKL. This CDR3 comprises 18 residues. V dropped 3 bases and J dropped 0; count of bases not matched to a gene: 10. The CDR3 DNA reads as TGCGCCAGCAGCCACGGTGGTAGCGGGATGGGCTCCTACAATGAGCAGTTCTTC. This sequence encodes CASSHGGSGMGSYNEQFF.

The chain is built from TRBV13 and TRBJ2-3; possibly TRBD2 for D (6 bases). The V gene's germline CDR1 is PRHDT and CDR2 FYEKMQ (reference sequence). CDR3 size: 14 residues. Trimming pared 5 bases from V and 1 base from J, leaving 10 bases between. CDR3 DNA: TGTGCCAGCAGCCCCCGACTAGGCACAGATACGCAGTATTTT. It encodes CASSPRLGTDTQYF.

This sequence joins TRBV7-9 and TRBJ2-7, with TRBD2 matching 8 bases. Losses at the gene ends were 5 bases for V and 5 bases for J; bases not matched to a gene: 11. This CDR3 region has 15 residues. CDR1 and CDR2 from the germline V gene are SEHNR and FQNEAQ (reference sequence). Here the CDR3 DNA reads TGTGCCAGCAGCCATCCGGGACTAGTGGAGGACGAGCAGTACTTC. Translated, it gives CASSHPGLVEDEQYF.

V is TRBV19 and J is TRBJ1-5, with D perhaps TRBD1 (5 bases). Germline loops: CDR1 LNHDA, CDR2 SQIVND (reference sequence). The germline V and J ends were trimmed by 3 bases and 1 base, with 13 bases remaining between them. The CDR3 is made up of 16 amino acids. CDR3 in amino acids: CASSIRGDSSNQPQHF. CDR3 sequence (DNA): TGTGCCAGTAGTATTCGGGGGGATAGCAGCAATCAGCCCCAGCATTTT.